This record looks at one TCR beta chain sequence and its context. In its sample, this clonotype was seen many times. Its recognized antigen is unknown. Qualities for individual bases were not recorded, and no much larger clone is one base off. Reading the label with the study, this specimen's treatment or condition is: live attenuated yellow fever vaccine strain. At every blood-draw timepoint, two biological replicates of bulk PBMCs were collected. A standard Ficoll-Paque protocol was used to isolate PBMCs from peripheral blood. TriZol was used to extract RNA from bulk PBMCs, from CD4 and CD8 fractions, and from dextramer-positive and dextramer-negative fractions. This entry is derived from a study of T cells after yellow fever vaccination (dated by TCRdb to between 2019 and 2020). About the investigation overall: The SMART-Seq v4 Ultra Low Input RNA kit was used to prepare libraries from fractions with low cell numbers. To follow T-cell clones before and after primary and booster YFV17D yellow fever vaccination, bulk TCR alpha and beta repertoires were sequenced over time. Blood was drawn at multiple timepoints before and after primary and secondary immunization, with bulk PBMC replicates and cell subsets isolated. Two healthy male donors made up the cohort, one aged 18 to 29 years and the other aged 30 to 40 years.

The reads were generated on an Illumina NovaSeq 6000. TCR cDNA was synthesized by 5'RACE template switching, through which a universal primer site and unique molecular identifiers were introduced. cDNA synthesis was primed from both the TCR alpha and TCR beta constant segments. Library amplification used two PCR steps, and the second PCR step added sample barcodes and sequencing adapters. Sequencing of libraries was performed on Illumina HiSeq 2500 (2x100 bp) or NovaSeq (2x150 bp). Per the original workflow: Demultiplexing of reads and collapsing into UMI consensus sequences were performed with MIGEC, and V(D)J alignment was carried out with MiXCR. Using edgeR on replicate PBMC samples, clonotypes were called vaccine-responding if FDR was below 0.01 and the log2 fold change was above 5 up to day 15. Each bulk clonotype was labeled CD4 or CD8 based on which sequenced repertoire, CD4 or CD8, contained the clonotype at higher abundance. Clones were called with MiXCR by TCRdb after fastp trimmed the public reads at Q25, and only in-frame beta chains were retained. Duplicate CDR3 protein sequences are folded into a single record with the most common DNA and genes. These V and J calls are TCRdb output, not the study's own analysis. This sample comprises 250,000 or so distinct CDR3 sequences, roughly 4% of them detected only once. The top ten hold under 20% of the sample.

The paper's findings and limits, for the study overall: Because abundant contaminating clonotypes from the bulk population could be contained in FACS-sorted repertoires, computational filtering was required. Compared with the primary T-cell response, the secondary T-cell response was weaker but faster, peaking on day 5 rather than day 15. After the booster, most clones that had expanded after primary vaccination were detected again (about 95% of CD4 and around 88% of CD8), suggesting broad maintenance of memory. The study included only two donors, which limits how far the findings can be generalized. A small fraction of clonotypes appeared in both the CD4 and CD8 compartments, likely as a result of convergent recombination.

The V end loses 4 bases and the J end loses 4 bases, and a stretch of 13 bases separates them. Measured from the cysteine to the phenylalanine, the CDR3 is 14 residues long. CDR3 DNA is the only sequence kept; it has 42 bases, read in frame from the first base. From a lookup of the germline V gene (reference sequence), CDR1 and CDR2 are MNHEY and SMNVEV. The sequence was collected from a man in his late teens or twenties who received the YFV17D yellow fever vaccine. Here the sequenced sample was PBMCs, taken 15 days after the yellow fever booster vaccination. The V and J segments used are TRBV27 and TRBJ2-5, with no reliable assignment of the D segment. The CDR3 here reads CASSSPASLETQYF. The sequenced DNA is TGTGCCAGCAGTTCCCCGGCGAGCCTAGAGACCCAGTACTTC.